One and the same sample provided the 4 T cell receptor beta chains below, sequenced in a study of Ad26.COV2.S vaccination and SARS-CoV-2 variants. Described treatment: about 20 received Ad26.COV2.S at low or high dose, single or two shots; about five received placebo; per-sample allocation not given. Samples were taken on day 63 after the first vaccine or placebo injection. The method was immunoSEQ multiplex PCR; TCRdb's version includes in-frame clones alone and lacks a portion of them. The sample shows 380,000 or so clones, about 89% of them seen only once. The sequencing used peripheral blood, collected in a trial of Ad26.COV2.S vaccine versus placebo. The receptors originated from a person aged 18-60 years who received the Ad26.COV2.S COVID-19 vaccine or a placebo.

V usage is TRBV3-1 (or the pseudogene TRBV3-2) and J usage is TRBJ1-3; no clear D gene. V was pared by 1 base and J by 0 bases, with 7 bases between. This CDR3 region has 15 residues. Per germline, CDR1 LGHDT and CDR2 YNNKEL (reference sequence). The CDR3 bases are TGTGCCAGCAGCCAAGTGGTCGGCTCTGGAAACACCATATATTTT. This sequence encodes CASSQVVGSGNTIYF.

J is TRBJ1-1 and V is TRBV19; maybe TRBD1 (6 bases). Trimming pared 4 bases from V and 4 bases from J, leaving 19 bases between. From germline, CDR1 is LNHDA and CDR2 SQIVND (reference sequence). The CDR3 extends over 16 amino acids. For the CDR3, the DNA is TGTGCCAGTAGTAAAAGACAGGAGGTGGGTGGCACTGAAGCTTTCTTT. It codes for CASSKRQEVGGTEAFF.

The V and J genes are TRBV30 and TRBJ2-5, with TRBD2 matching over 7 bases. The germline V gene encodes CDR1 GTSNPN and CDR2 SVGIG (reference sequence). V trimming: 1 base; J trimming: 5 bases; junction bases outside the gene matches: 10. The CDR3 extends over 15 amino acids. The CDR3 reads CAWSDGGGPRETQYF. The DNA of the CDR3 is TGTGCCTGGAGTGACGGGGGAGGGCCCAGGGAGACCCAGTACTTC.

The genes are TRBV7-2 and TRBJ1-2, with 7 bases identical to TRBD1. CDR1 SGHTA and CDR2 FQGNSA come from the germline V gene. The CDR3 covers 15 residues. The ends lost 5 bases at V and 6 bases at J; junction bases unmatched: 12. CDR3 DNA: TGTGCCAGCAGCCCCGATGGACAGGAATTTCATGGCTACACCTTC. It codes for CASSPDGQEFHGYTF.